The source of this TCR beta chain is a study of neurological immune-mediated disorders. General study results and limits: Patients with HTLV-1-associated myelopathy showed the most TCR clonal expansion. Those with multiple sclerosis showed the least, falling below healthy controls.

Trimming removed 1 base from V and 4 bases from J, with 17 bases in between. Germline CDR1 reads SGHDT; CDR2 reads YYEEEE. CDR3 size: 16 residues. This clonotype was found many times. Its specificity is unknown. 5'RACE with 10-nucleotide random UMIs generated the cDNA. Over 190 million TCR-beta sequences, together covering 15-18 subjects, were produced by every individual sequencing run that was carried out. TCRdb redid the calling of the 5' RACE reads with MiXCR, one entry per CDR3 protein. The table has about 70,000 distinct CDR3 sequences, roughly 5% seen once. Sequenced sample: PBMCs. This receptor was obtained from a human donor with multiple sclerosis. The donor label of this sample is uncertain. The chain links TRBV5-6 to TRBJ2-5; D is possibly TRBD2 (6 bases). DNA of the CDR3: TGTGCCAGCAGCTTGAAGGGGAGGTGGATAGGAGAGACCCAGTACTTC. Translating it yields CASSLKGRWIGETQYF.